What follows describes a single T cell receptor (beta chain). Its specificity is unknown. The data belong to a study of cytomegalovirus exposure and HLA in healthy donors. Study in general: Most genotyped donors, 65% to 85% of about 430, had Caucasian-associated genetic ancestry.

Amplification used 60 Vbeta primers and 13 Jbeta primers. Method: immunoSEQ multiplex PCR; TCRdb's copy keeps in-frame clones and lacks some. The sample yields more than 45,000 clones, 65% to 80% seen once. Findings and caveats of the study: Associated with cytomegalovirus, according to the listing, were around 160 TCR beta chains. Highest at DRB1 and lowest at HLA-C, TCR association rates differed among HLA loci in a later analysis. The authors confirmed in vitro that three CMV-associated chains were specific for CMV antigens.

Germline CDR1 is SGHTA and CDR2 is FQGNSA. Unmatched junction bases numbered 9, after V lost 5 bases and J lost 6 bases. The CDR3 extends over 16 amino acids. V gene TRBV7-2 combines with J gene TRBJ2-2, with 10 bases identical to TRBD1. The sequencing input was PBMCs. This clonotype originated in a man aged 30-40 years in good health and CMV-seronegative. In DNA form, the CDR3 reads TGTGCCAGCAGCGTAAGGGACAGGGGAGGATCCGGGGAGCTGTTTTTT. Translating gives CASSVRDRGGSGELFF.